This T cell receptor beta chain was sequenced during a study of shared clonotypes between healthy human individuals. Germline loops: CDR1 KGHSH, CDR2 LQKENI. CDR3 size: 13 residues. Deletions cut 3 bases from V and 8 bases from J, with 8 bases between. In the original workflow: Quality scores were absent from the junction-only immunoSEQ sequences, so filtering differed. Sequencing used immunoSEQ multiplex PCR; TCRdb keeps in-frame clones, though not all of them. V and J calls and clone size follow that table, whereas D and trimming were derived from the DNA. The table includes more than 2 million clones, 95% detected once.

V gene TRBV18 combines with J gene TRBJ1-6; D gene ambiguous. The TCR sequence derives from a man younger than 35 in good health. The sample taken for sequencing was naive CD4+ T cells sorted from blood. Subset reported: CD45RA+ positively selected. The CDR3 protein is CASSPETDSPLHF. In DNA form, the CDR3 reads TGTGCCAGCTCACCTGAGACTGATTCACCCCTCCACTTT.